This T cell receptor (beta chain) was recorded in a study of blood T cell repertoires in COVID-19. V lost 6 bases to trimming and J lost 7 bases; unmatched junction nucleotides: 6. The CDR3 spans 13 residues. Germline-derived CDR1 and CDR2 are SGHTA and FQGTGA. Some clones are missing from TCRdb's copy, which holds only in-frame ones; the method was immunoSEQ multiplex PCR. The sample lists about 140,000 clones, around four fifths occurring once. The TCR was taken from a human donor in a cohort sampled during active COVID-19. Source material: peripheral blood. V is TRBV7-3 and J is TRBJ1-2; 9 bases are shared with TRBD1. DNA for the CDR3: TGTGCCAGCAGTTTCGGGACAGGGACTGGCTACACCTTC. This translates into CASSFGTGTGYTF. The whole variable domain, filled in from reference TRBV7-3 and TRBJ1-2, reads GAGVSQTPSNKVTEKGKYVELRCDPISGHTALYWYRQSLGQGPEFLIYFQGTGAADDSGLPNDRFFAVRPEGSVSTLKIQRTERGDSAVYLCASSFGTGTGYTFGSGTRLTVV.